The next 31 T cell receptor beta chains were all read from a single sample in a study of early T cells in non-severe SARS-CoV-2 infection (dated by TCRdb to the early 2020s). Library method: 5' RACE. Sequencing took place on a NextSeq 500. The public reads were reprocessed in TCRdb via fastp at Q25 and MiXCR, keeping in-frame beta chains. Records with the same CDR3 protein are collapsed into one entry carrying the most frequent genes and DNA. In all, the sample holds about 38,000 distinct CDR3 sequences, and roughly 4.4% of those were seen once. Roughly 15% of the sample is taken by the ten largest. Sequenced material: whole blood. These receptor sequences come from an adult who was a healthcare worker with PCR-confirmed SARS-CoV-2 infection or an uninfected control (not recorded which).

Many counts were recorded for this clonotype. The chain employs TRBV7-9 and TRBJ1-6; D gene unclear. In germline, CDR1 is SEHNR, CDR2 FQNEAQ (reference sequence). V lost 4 bases and J 9 bases, leaving 7 bases between the germline ends. The CDR3 has 12 amino acids. For the CDR3, the DNA is TGTGCCAGCAGCTCTGGAGGTTCACCCCTCCACTTT. Protein: CASSSGGSPLHF.

This clonotype occurred many times. The V call is TRBV5-4, the J call TRBJ1-1; a possible D gene is TRBD1 (6 bases). Trimming removed 5 bases at V and 2 bases at J, with 16 bases between. The V gene's germline CDR1 is SGHNT and CDR2 YYREEE (reference sequence). CDR3 length: 15 residues. The CDR3 sequence: CASSLKGHKNTEAFF. The CDR3 DNA sequence: TGTGCCAGCAGTCTGAAGGGACATAAAAACACTGAAGCTTTCTTT.

This clonotype was counted ten times or more. V and J are TRBV12-3 or TRBV12-4 and TRBJ1-5; no reliable D call. Trimming shortened V by 8 bases and J by 5 bases, and 19 bases separated the two germline ends. CDR3 size: 15 residues. CDR3 sequence: CASQREGNRDQPQHF. As DNA, the CDR3 is TGTGCCAGCCAACGGGAGGGAAATAGGGATCAGCCCCAGCATTTT.

This clonotype has ten or more counts. The gene calls are TRBV7-2 and TRBJ1-3, with D tentatively TRBD1 (5 bases). Germline V gene lookup returns CDR1 SGHTA and CDR2 FQGNSA. CDR3 length: 16 amino acids. Trimming cost V 5 bases and J 3 bases, with 17 bases left between them. The CDR3 reads CASSKGRQFGGNTIYF. The CDR3 DNA is TGTGCCAGCAGCAAGGGGCGGCAGTTTGGTGGAAACACCATATATTTT. Full variable domain (rest looked up from reference TRBV7-2 and TRBJ1-3): GAGVSQSPSNKVTEKGKDVELRCDPISGHTALYWYRQSLGQGLEFLIYFQGNSAPDKSGLPSDRFSAERTGGSVSTLTIQRTQQEDSAVYLCASSKGRQFGGNTIYFGEGSWLTVV.

This clonotype was counted ten times or more. This chain links TRBV6-2 or TRBV6-3 with TRBJ2-7; 8 nucleotides match TRBD1. Germline loops: CDR1 MNHEY, CDR2 SVGEGT. The CDR3 runs 14 residues. The trim removed 8 bases at V and 4 bases at J, leaving 10 bases unmatched. CDR3 sequence: CASLLGQGGYEQYF. The CDR3 coding sequence is TGTGCCAGCCTTTTAGGACAGGGTGGGTACGAGCAGTACTTC.

There are many counts of this clonotype. The V and J genes are TRBV7-9 and TRBJ2-2; possibly TRBD2 for D (6 bases). Per germline, CDR1 SEHNR and CDR2 FQNEAQ (reference sequence). The CDR3 sequence is 15 residues long. Trimming left V 4 bases short and J 8 bases short, with 17 bases between. The CDR3 protein is CASSSGAGEKGELFF. In nucleotides, the CDR3 is TGTGCCAGCAGCTCGGGAGCAGGAGAGAAAGGGGAGCTGTTTTTT.

This clonotype was recorded many times. The gene calls are TRBV5-1 and TRBJ2-3, with a tentative D call TRBD2 (7 bases). V lost 4 bases and J lost 5, with 14 bases in between. CDR3 length equals 14 residues. Germline V lookup: CDR1 SGHRS, CDR2 YFSETQ. In DNA, the CDR3 is TGCGCCAGCAGCACCCGCGGGGGCGAAGATACGCAGTATTTT. It codes for CASSTRGGEDTQYF. Complete variable domain (other parts from reference TRBV5-1 and TRBJ2-3): KAGVTQTPRYLIKTRGQQVTLSCSPISGHRSVSWYQQTPGQGLQFLFEYFSETQRNKGNFPGRFSGRQFSNSRSEMNVSTLELGDSALYLCASSTRGGEDTQYFGPGTRLTVL.

In this sample, this clonotype turned up many times. The rearrangement joins TRBV30 to TRBJ1-2; TRBD1 might be the D (5 bases). Germline V CDR1 and CDR2: GTSNPN, SVGIG (reference sequence). The CDR3 is made up of 13 amino acids. Deletions cut 0 bases from V and 4 bases from J, with 9 bases between. The CDR3, as DNA: TGTGCCTGGAGTGTGTCAGGGCCCTATGGCTACACCTTC. The encoded protein is CAWSVSGPYGYTF.

Ten or more counts support this clonotype. The chain recombines TRBV7-8 with TRBJ1-1; D is ambiguous. CDR3 length equals 14 residues. Germline CDR1 is SGHVS and CDR2 is FQNEAQ. V lost 6 bases, J lost 0 bases, and 11 bases lay in between. This CDR3 is CASSYGDMNTEAFF. The CDR3 DNA is TGTGCCAGCAGTTACGGGGATATGAACACTGAAGCTTTCTTT.

This clonotype has a count of ten or more. The V call is TRBV11-3, the J call TRBJ1-2; possibly TRBD1 for D (5 bases). The V end lost 4 bases, the J end lost 0 bases, and 12 bases lay between the germline ends. The CDR3 loop spans 15 amino acids. The V gene's germline CDR1 is SGHNT and CDR2 YENEEA. CDR3 in amino acids: CASSSQGQPNYGYTF. As DNA, the CDR3 is TGTGCCAGCAGCTCCCAGGGCCAGCCTAACTATGGCTACACCTTC.

The V call is TRBV20-1, the J call TRBJ2-5, with D maybe TRBD2 (5 bases). CDR3 length: 16 residues. Germline V gives CDR1 DFQATT, CDR2 SNEGSKA (reference sequence). Trimming removed 5 bases from V and 1 base from J, with 20 bases in between. For the CDR3, the DNA is TGCAGTGCTCGGGGATCCGCTAGAGGGTTCCAAGAGACCCAGTACTTC. It is translated as CSARGSARGFQETQYF.

This clonotype has only a few counts. This chain uses TRBV10-1 with TRBJ2-7; D could derive from TRBD1 or TRBD2 (6 bases each). This CDR3 region has 15 residues. Deletions cut 6 bases from V and 2 bases from J, with 17 bases between. Germline lookup yields CDR1 WNHNN and CDR2 SYGVQD (reference sequence). The CDR3 coding sequence is TGCGCCAGCAGCCCCGGGGGCCTAGGCCCCTACGAGCAGTACTTC. Translated: CASSPGGLGPYEQYF.

This clonotype has ten or more counts. This chain connects TRBV4-1 to TRBJ2-1; 10 nucleotides align to TRBD1. The germline V gene has CDR1 MGHRA and CDR2 YSYEKL. The CDR3 covers 16 residues. Trimming at V came to 2 bases and at J to 2 bases, leaving 3 bases not matched to a gene. The CDR3 sequence: CASSQRTGGAYNEQFF. The CDR3 DNA sequence: TGCGCCAGCAGCCAACGGACAGGGGGGGCCTACAATGAGCAGTTCTTC.

Only a few counts were recorded for this clonotype. For the CDR3, the DNA is TGTGCCAGCAGTTTCAGGGGCGAATACACTGAAGCTTTCTTT. Translation: CASSFRGEYTEAFF. V gene TRBV27 combines with J gene TRBJ1-1; the D gene is possibly TRBD1 (6 bases). Germline V lookup: CDR1 MNHEY, CDR2 SMNVEV (reference sequence). The CDR3 has 14 amino acids. V was clipped by 3 bases and J by 3 bases, with 11 bases between them.

At least ten counts were recorded for this clonotype. The chain employs TRBV5-4 and TRBJ1-2; the match to TRBD1 covers 7 bases. This CDR3 has 14 residues. V was clipped by 4 bases and J by 5 bases; unmatched bases: 8. Germline V gene lookup returns CDR1 SGHNT and CDR2 YYREEE (reference sequence). CDR3 bases: TGTGCCAGCAGCCAGGCCGGGACAGAGTATGGCTACACCTTC. This translates into CASSQAGTEYGYTF.

This clonotype occurred many times. The V gene is TRBV6-1, the J gene TRBJ1-1, with 8 bases that match TRBD1. This CDR3 has 13 residues. Germline CDR1 and CDR2: MNHNS and SASEGT. Trimming took 2 bases from V and 8 from J; bases not matched to a gene: 4. CDR3 residues: CASSEQGAWEAFF. CDR3 coding DNA: TGTGCCAGCAGTGAACAGGGGGCATGGGAAGCTTTCTTT.

This clonotype was detected ten times or more. The rearrangement joins TRBV30 to TRBJ1-2; weak D call: TRBD1 (6 bases). The CDR3 is 13 residues long. Trimming pared 0 bases from V and 10 bases from J, leaving 15 bases between. Germline V lookup: CDR1 GTSNPN, CDR2 SVGIG (reference sequence). CDR3 bases: TGTGCCTGGAGTGTACAGCGACAGGTTGACTACACCTTC. Translating gives CAWSVQRQVDYTF.

Comment on this clonotype: It may be a read error: a sequence one base away is much more abundant. In this CDR3 the conserved last residue, phenylalanine or tryptophan, is missing, so a read error is likely. The chain carries TRBV5-6 and TRBJ1-1, with a possible D match to TRBD1 (6 bases). The CDR3 spans 16 residues. V was cut by 1 base and J by 1 base, with 14 bases left in between. Germline V gene sequence: CDR1 SGHDT, CDR2 YYEEEE. CDR3: CASSLFRTAENTEAFS. The CDR3 DNA reads TGTGCCAGCAGCTTGTTTAGGACAGCTGAGAACACTGAAGCTTTCTCT.

This chain uses TRBV20-1 with TRBJ1-2, with 11 bases identical to TRBD1. Germline V gene sequence: CDR1 DFQATT, CDR2 SNEGSKA (reference sequence). The J segment lost 7 bases and the V segment lost 3 bases, leaving 10 bases of the junction unmatched. The CDR3 extends over 15 amino acids. CDR3 protein: CSASPGQGAISGYTF. As DNA, the CDR3 is TGCAGTGCTAGCCCCGGACAGGGGGCAATCAGTGGCTACACCTTC.

This clonotype was counted many times. The genes are TRBV29-1 and TRBJ2-1; D remains ambiguous. Trimming stripped 2 bases from V and 2 bases from J, with 7 bases between. Germline CDR1 SQVTM, CDR2 ANQGSEA. The CDR3 extends over 13 amino acids. The CDR3 sequence is CSVETATYNEQFF. The CDR3 DNA reads as TGCAGCGTTGAAACAGCCACCTACAATGAGCAGTTCTTC.

This clonotype has at least ten counts. This chain links TRBV12-3 or TRBV12-4 with TRBJ2-7; D possibly uses TRBD1 or TRBD2 (6 bases each). V gave up 4 bases and J gave up 6 bases, with 19 bases separating them. The CDR3 runs 15 residues. The CDR3 reads CASSSRGTRGGEQYF. DNA for the CDR3: TGTGCCAGCAGTTCCCGAGGGACCAGGGGAGGCGAGCAGTACTTC.

This chain joins TRBV7-9 and TRBJ1-1, with 7 bases matching TRBD1. The CDR3 length is 15 residues. The V gene's germline CDR1 is SEHNR and CDR2 FQNEAQ (reference sequence). The V gene end was trimmed by 5 bases and the J gene end by 0 bases; junction bases not matched to a gene: 6. CDR3 in DNA: TGTGCCAGCAGCCGCTTACAGGGGATGAACACTGAAGCTTTCTTT. Its translation is CASSRLQGMNTEAFF.

Ten or more counts support this clonotype. V is TRBV20-1 and J is TRBJ2-3; 9 nucleotides match TRBD1. The CDR3 totals 15 residues. V was clipped by 6 bases and J by 2 bases; unmatched bases: 9. Germline V gene lookup returns CDR1 DFQATT and CDR2 SNEGSKA (reference sequence). The CDR3 spells CSATPRDRATDTQYF. The DNA of the CDR3 is TGCAGTGCCACCCCCCGGGACAGGGCCACAGATACGCAGTATTTT.

This chain connects TRBV2 to TRBJ2-1, with D uncertain. The CDR3 length is 15 residues. Germline V CDR1 and CDR2: SNHLY, FYNNEI. V was shortened by 3 bases and J by 6 bases, with 15 bases between the two germline ends. Here the CDR3 DNA reads TGTGCCAGCAGTGAGTTACCGGGCGTTTCCAATGAGCAGTTCTTC. Translating gives CASSELPGVSNEQFF.

This clonotype was recorded a few times. The chain links TRBV5-1 to TRBJ2-1, with 9 bases lining up with TRBD2. V shed 0 bases and J 8 bases; nucleotides not matched to a gene: 6. The CDR3 extends over 15 amino acids. Germline V gene data show CDR1 as SGHRS and CDR2 as YFSETQ. CDR3 amino acids: CASSLVGTSMDEQFF. The CDR3 DNA is TGCGCCAGCAGCTTGGTTGGGACTAGCATGGATGAGCAGTTCTTC.

At least ten counts were recorded for this clonotype. The rearrangement uses TRBV7-6 and TRBJ2-2; the match to TRBD1 covers 7 bases. The CDR3 extends over 15 amino acids. J was trimmed by 3 bases and V by 7 bases; bases with no gene match: 8. From germline, CDR1 is SGHVS and CDR2 FNYEAQ. The CDR3 region has the DNA TGTGCCAGCACCATTAATCAGGGGGACACCGGGGAGCTGTTTTTT. It translates to CASTINQGDTGELFF.

Ten or more counts support this clonotype. CDR3 DNA sequence: TGTGCCAGCAGCCAAGGGACGGCTACCGGGGAGCTGTTTTTT. Protein product: CASSQGTATGELFF. V is TRBV7-3 and J is TRBJ2-2, with D tentatively TRBD1 or TRBD2 (5 bases each). The V gene's germline CDR1 is SGHTA and CDR2 FQGTGA. The CDR3 spans 14 residues. Trimming left V 5 bases short and J 5 bases short, with 12 bases between.

This clonotype is judged large. The V gene is TRBV7-2, the J gene TRBJ1-1; 7 bases are a match to TRBD1. In germline, CDR1 is SGHTA, CDR2 FQGNSA. This CDR3 region has 14 residues. After removal of 6 bases from V and 0 bases from J, the junction contained 4 bases not matched to a gene. This CDR3 is CASRLDRMNTEAFF. The DNA of the CDR3 is TGTGCCAGCAGGTTGGACAGGATGAACACTGAAGCTTTCTTT.

This clonotype occurred many times. This chain joins TRBV7-9 and TRBJ1-2; a possible D gene is TRBD1 (6 bases). V lost 5 bases to trimming and J lost 8 bases, with 15 bases between them. The length of the CDR3 is 13 residues. Germline-derived CDR1 and CDR2 are SEHNR and FQNEAQ (reference sequence). The CDR3 here is CASSQSPGDGYTF. In DNA, the CDR3 is TGTGCCAGCAGCCAATCCCCAGGGGACGGCTACACCTTC.

This clonotype was counted at least ten times. This chain links TRBV3-1 with TRBJ1-2, with 9 bases lining up with TRBD1. This CDR3 is 14 amino acids long. V lost 2 bases, J lost 6 bases, and 4 bases stayed unmatched. From germline, CDR1 is LGHDT and CDR2 YNNKEL (reference sequence). The CDR3 coding sequence is TGTGCCAGCAGCCAAACAGGGGGCGGTAATGGCTACACCTTC. Protein product: CASSQTGGGNGYTF.

This clonotype has ten or more counts. The chain recombines TRBV18 with TRBJ1-6; D not certain. The germline V gene encodes CDR1 KGHSH and CDR2 LQKENI. Trimming cost V 3 bases and J 10 bases, with 10 bases left between them. The CDR3 is made up of 13 amino acids. CDR3 amino acids: CASSPDVRSPLHF. CDR3 DNA sequence: TGTGCCAGCTCACCCGACGTGAGGTCACCCCTCCACTTT.